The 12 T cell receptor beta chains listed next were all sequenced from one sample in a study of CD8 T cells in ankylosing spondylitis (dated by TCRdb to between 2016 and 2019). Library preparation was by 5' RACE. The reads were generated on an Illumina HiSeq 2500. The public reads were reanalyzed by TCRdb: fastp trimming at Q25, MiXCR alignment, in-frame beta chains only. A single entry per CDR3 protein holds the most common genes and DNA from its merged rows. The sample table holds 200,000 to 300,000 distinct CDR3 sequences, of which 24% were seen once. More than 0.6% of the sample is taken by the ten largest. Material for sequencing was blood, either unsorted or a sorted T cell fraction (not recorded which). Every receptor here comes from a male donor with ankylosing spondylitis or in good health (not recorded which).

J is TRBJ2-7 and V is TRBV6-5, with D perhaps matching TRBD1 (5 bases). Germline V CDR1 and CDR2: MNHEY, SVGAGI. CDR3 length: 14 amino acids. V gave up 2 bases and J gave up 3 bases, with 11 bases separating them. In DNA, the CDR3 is TGTGCCAGCAGTTACGACGACAGCGACTACGAGCAGTACTTC. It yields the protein CASSYDDSDYEQYF.

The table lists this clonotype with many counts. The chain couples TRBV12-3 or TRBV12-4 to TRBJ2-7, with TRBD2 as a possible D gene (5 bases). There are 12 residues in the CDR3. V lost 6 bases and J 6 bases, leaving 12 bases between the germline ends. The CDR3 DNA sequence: TGTGCCAGCAGGACCGAGGGCCCCGAGCAGTACTTC. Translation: CASRTEGPEQYF.

As DNA, the CDR3 is TGTGCCACCAGCAGAGATTTGGGGGGAACCCAGAGCAATTATGGCTACACCTTC. This encodes CATSRDLGGTQSNYGYTF. The chain is built from TRBV15 and TRBJ1-2; tentatively, D is TRBD1 (5 bases). The CDR3 covers 18 residues. Germline CDR1 is LNHNV and CDR2 is YYDKDF (reference sequence). Trimming pared 0 bases from V and 5 bases from J, leaving 22 bases between.

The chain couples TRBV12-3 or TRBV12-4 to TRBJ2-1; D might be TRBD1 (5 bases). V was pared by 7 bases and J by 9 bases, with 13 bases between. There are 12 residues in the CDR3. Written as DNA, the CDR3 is TGTGCCAGCAAGGTTTGGGGCGGTGAGCAGTTCTTC. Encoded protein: CASKVWGGEQFF.

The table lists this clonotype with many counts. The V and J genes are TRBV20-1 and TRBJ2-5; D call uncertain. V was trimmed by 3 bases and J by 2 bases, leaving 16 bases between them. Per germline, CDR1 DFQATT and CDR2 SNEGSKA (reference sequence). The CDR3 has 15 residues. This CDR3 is CSASDRKFGQETQYF. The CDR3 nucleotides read TGCAGTGCTAGCGACCGGAAATTCGGACAAGAGACCCAGTACTTC.

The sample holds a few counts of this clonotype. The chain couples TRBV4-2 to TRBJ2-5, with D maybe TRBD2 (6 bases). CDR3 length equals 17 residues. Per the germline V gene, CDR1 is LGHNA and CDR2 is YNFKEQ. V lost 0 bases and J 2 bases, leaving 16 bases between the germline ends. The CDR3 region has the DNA TGTGCCAGCAGCCAAGATCGGCGAGGTAGCGGACAAGAGACCCAGTACTTC. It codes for CASSQDRRGSGQETQYF.

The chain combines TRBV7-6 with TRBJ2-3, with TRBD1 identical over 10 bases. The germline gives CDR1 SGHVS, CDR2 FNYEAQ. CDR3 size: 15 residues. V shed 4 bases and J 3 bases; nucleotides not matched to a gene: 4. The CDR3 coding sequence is TGTGCCAGCAGCTCCGGGACAGGGGTTACAGATACGCAGTATTTT. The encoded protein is CASSSGTGVTDTQYF.

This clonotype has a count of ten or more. The CDR3 region has the DNA TGTGCCAGCAGTTACGATCGCTACGAGCAGTACTTC. It specifies CASSYDRYEQYF. This rearrangement joins TRBV6-5 to TRBJ2-7, with D unclear. Germline V gene data show CDR1 as MNHEY and CDR2 as SVGAGI. Trimming removed 2 bases from V and 3 bases from J, with 5 bases in between. The CDR3 is 12 amino acids.

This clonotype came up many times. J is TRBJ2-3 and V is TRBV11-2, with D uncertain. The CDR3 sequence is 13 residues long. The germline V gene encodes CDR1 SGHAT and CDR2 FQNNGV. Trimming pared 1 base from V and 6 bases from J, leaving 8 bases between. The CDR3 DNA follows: TGTGCCAGCAGCTTAGCTGGTCGTGATACGCAGTATTTT. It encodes CASSLAGRDTQYF.

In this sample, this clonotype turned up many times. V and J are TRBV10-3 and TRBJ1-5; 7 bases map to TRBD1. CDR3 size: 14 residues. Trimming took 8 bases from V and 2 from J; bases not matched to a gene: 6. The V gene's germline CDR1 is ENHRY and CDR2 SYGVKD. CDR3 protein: CAISGGQGNQPQHF. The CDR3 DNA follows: TGTGCCATCTCCGGCGGACAGGGCAATCAGCCCCAGCATTTT.

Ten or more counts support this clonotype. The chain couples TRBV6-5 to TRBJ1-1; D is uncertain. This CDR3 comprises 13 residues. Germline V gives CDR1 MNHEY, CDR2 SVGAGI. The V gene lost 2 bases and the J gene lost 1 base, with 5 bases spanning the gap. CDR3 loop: CASSYEQNTEAFF. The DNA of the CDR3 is TGTGCCAGCAGTTACGAACAGAACACTGAAGCTTTCTTT.

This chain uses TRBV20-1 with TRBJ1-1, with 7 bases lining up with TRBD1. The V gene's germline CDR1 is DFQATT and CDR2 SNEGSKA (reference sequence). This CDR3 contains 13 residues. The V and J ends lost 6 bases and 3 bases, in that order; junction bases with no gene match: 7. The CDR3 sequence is CSASRDSYTEAFF. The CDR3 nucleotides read TGCAGTGCAAGCCGGGACAGCTACACTGAAGCTTTCTTT.